This TCR beta chain was sequenced during a study of T-cell reconstitution after alpha-beta-depleted transplantation in children. Study results and caveats: Two months or so post-transplant, alpha-beta T cells reportedly derived from several hundred expanded graft clones. T-cell counts and diversity at one year post-transplant came mainly from newly produced T cells.

Library preparation (for TCRbeta) was performed with unique molecular identifiers. One entry per CDR3 protein results from TCRdb running MiXCR on the PCR reads. This sample has about 420,000 distinct CDR3 sequences, with 15% to 20% found just once. CDR1 SQVTM and CDR2 ANQGSEA come from the germline V gene. CDR3 length: 13 residues. J was trimmed by 4 bases and V by 6 bases; bases with no gene match: 7. This clonotype showed up many times. Its antigen is not known. The chain links TRBV29-1 to TRBJ2-5, with TRBD1 matching over 8 bases. This material consisted of PBMCs, mostly from graft donor cells, taken 360 days after TCRalphabeta/CD19-depleted stem cell transplant. This sequence was found in a boy younger than two who had a stem cell transplant for Wiskott-Aldrich syndrome, so the T cells may come from the graft donor. In nucleotides, the CDR3 is TGCAGCGTACCGGGACAGGCGAGAGAGACCCAGTACTTC. Its protein product is CSVPGQARETQYF.